This T cell receptor (beta chain) was profiled in a study of cytomegalovirus exposure and HLA in healthy donors. As for the study in general: Clustering assigned 70% to 90% of the roughly 370 genotyped donors to the Caucasian-associated ancestry cluster.

This CDR3 spans 15 amino acids. Germline-derived CDR1 and CDR2 are MNHEY and SVGAGI. The ends were cut back, 1 base at V and 0 bases at J, with 7 bases in the middle. It was with 60 Vbeta and 13 Jbeta primers that the PCR ran. Method: immunoSEQ multiplex PCR; TCRdb's copy keeps in-frame clones and lacks some. The sample lists 130,000 or so clones; approximately 87% were seen once. Study results and caveats: V- and J-gene trimming of TCR beta was linked (in a later analysis) to a missense DCLRE1C variant. Among TCR beta chains of equal frequency, HLA-associated ones were more clonally expanded in a later analysis. Cytomegalovirus association was listed for approximately 160 TCR beta chains.

On this clone itself: The antigen remains undetermined.

Specimen: PBMCs. This receptor was identified in a man aged 35-49 years in good health and CMV-seronegative. The chain couples TRBV6-5 to TRBJ2-1; D remains unclear. CDR3 nucleotides: TGTGCCAGCAGTTACTTGAAGAGCTCCTACAATGAGCAGTTCTTC. Its translation is CASSYLKSSYNEQFF.